What follows are 27 T cell receptor beta chains derived from one specimen sequenced in a study of T-cell memory formation after mild COVID-19. TCRdb re-called the 5' RACE reads with MiXCR, one entry per CDR3 protein. The table shows 250,000 to 300,000 distinct CDR3 sequences, with about a sixth occurring only once. Specimen: PBMCs or a T cell subset sorted from them (not recorded which). The receptor set was obtained from a young man who had mild COVID-19 (a few samples of this study predate the infection). Cell type and time point are not known.

V gene TRBV12-3 or TRBV12-4 combines with J gene TRBJ2-5; no clear D. The CDR3 is 14 amino acids. V was trimmed by 3 bases and J by 5 bases, leaving 13 bases between them. CDR3 bases: TGTGCCAGCAGTTTGGGGAACTTTCGTGAGACCCAGTACTTC. It codes for CASSLGNFRETQYF.

This clonotype has only a few counts. The chain couples TRBV14 to TRBJ1-1; D unresolved. The CDR3 spans 14 residues. The ends were cut back, 1 base at V and 2 bases at J, with 8 bases in the middle. Germline assignment: CDR1 SGHDN and CDR2 FVKESK. CDR3 region: CASSQVTENTEAFF. In DNA form, the CDR3 reads TGTGCCAGCAGCCAAGTTACCGAAAACACTGAAGCTTTCTTT.

This sequence joins TRBV2 and TRBJ2-5, with 8 bases aligning to TRBD1. The trim removed 8 bases at V and 5 bases at J, leaving 4 bases unmatched. The CDR3 consists of 12 residues. Germline loops: CDR1 SNHLY, CDR2 FYNNEI. CDR3 in amino acids: CASSWTGETQYF. The CDR3 DNA reads as TGTGCCAGCTCTTGGACAGGGGAGACCCAGTACTTC. The whole variable domain, remainder taken from reference TRBV2 and TRBJ2-5, is EPEVTQTPSHQVTQMGQEVILRCVPISNHLYFYWYRQILGQKVEFLVSFYNNEISEKSEIFDDQFSVERPDGSNFTLKIRSTKLEDSAMYFCASSWTGETQYFGPGTRLLVL.

This chain joins TRBV11-2 and TRBJ2-2; D gene unclear. From germline, CDR1 is SGHAT and CDR2 FQNNGV. The CDR3 totals 13 residues. Trimming shortened V by 5 bases and J by 6 bases, and 10 bases separated the two germline ends. This CDR3 is CASSPKGPGELFF. The CDR3 DNA sequence: TGTGCCAGCAGCCCTAAGGGCCCCGGGGAGCTGTTTTTT.

The V and J genes are TRBV6-5 and TRBJ1-4; the D is unclear. The V end was cut by 0 bases, the J end by 4 bases, with 12 bases between. Germline CDR1 reads MNHEY; CDR2 reads SVGAGI. This CDR3 region has 16 residues. DNA for the CDR3: TGTGCCAGCAGTTACTCGCATGGGATCAGTAATGAAAAACTGTTTTTT. It codes for CASSYSHGISNEKLFF.

The chain combines TRBV6-2 or TRBV6-3 with TRBJ2-5; TRBD2 aligns across 7 bases. Germline V gives CDR1 MNHEY, CDR2 SVGEGT. The V segment lost 7 bases and the J segment 4 bases; nucleotides outside the gene matches: 9. The CDR3 sequence is 14 residues long. As DNA, the CDR3 is TGTGCCAGCACCTACGGGACTACCTCAGAGACCCAGTACTTC. Protein sequence: CASTYGTTSETQYF.

The rearrangement joins TRBV7-2 to TRBJ2-7; D remains ambiguous. Trimming pared 2 bases from V and 2 bases from J, leaving 7 bases between. The CDR3 covers 13 residues. The germline V gene encodes CDR1 SGHTA and CDR2 FQGNSA. The CDR3 DNA reads TGTGCCAGCAGCTTAAACTCCCCCTACGAGCAGTACGTC. Its translation: CASSLNSPYEQYV.

This chain uses TRBV3-1 with TRBJ2-5; tentative D call: TRBD1 (5 bases). The CDR3 runs to 15 residues. Deletions cut 4 bases from V and 4 bases from J, with 16 bases between. The germline CDR1 and CDR2 sequences are LGHDT and YNNKEL (reference sequence). The CDR3 region is CASSLSLGAGETQYF. The CDR3 DNA is TGTGCCAGCAGCCTGAGTCTAGGGGCCGGAGAGACCCAGTACTTC.

The CDR3 DNA reads as TGTGCCAGCAGCTTAATGAGGCCATCTCTATCCCATTTAGCCAAAAACATTCAGTACTTC. Translating it yields CASSLMRPSLSHLAKNIQYF. This rearrangement joins TRBV7-2 to TRBJ2-4; D unresolved. CDR3 size: 20 residues. V was clipped by 2 bases and J by 0 bases, with 23 bases between them. CDR1 and CDR2 (germline): SGHTA, FQGNSA.

This clonotype has only a few counts. CDR3 in amino acids: CASSTEGYAYEQYF. CDR3 nucleotide sequence: TGTGCCAGCAGTACTGAAGGTTATGCCTACGAGCAGTACTTC. The genes are TRBV12-3 or TRBV12-4 and TRBJ2-7, with D unresolved. V lost 5 bases, J lost 2 bases, and 13 bases lay in between. CDR3 length equals 14 residues.

The rearrangement links TRBV29-1 to TRBJ2-3; TRBD1 might be the D (5 bases). Germline CDR1 reads SQVTM; CDR2 reads ANQGSEA. V was shortened by 4 bases and J by 3 bases, with 14 bases between the two germline ends. The CDR3 consists of 14 residues. The DNA of the CDR3 is TGCAGCGTTGGGGGTCAGGGAAAGACAGATACGCAGTATTTT. Protein sequence: CSVGGQGKTDTQYF.

The chain joins TRBV5-1 to TRBJ1-1; TRBD1 matches 8 bases. Germline V gene lookup returns CDR1 SGHRS and CDR2 YFSETQ. The junction had 9 bases not matched to a gene; V was cut back by 3 bases and J by 5 bases. The CDR3 length is 15 residues. This CDR3 is CASSSGQGLGTEAFF. As DNA, the CDR3 is TGCGCCAGCAGCTCCGGACAGGGCCTTGGGACTGAAGCTTTCTTT.

J is TRBJ2-7 and V is TRBV5-1; D unresolved. CDR3 length equals 14 residues. Trimming shortened V by 3 bases and J by 0 bases, and 10 bases separated the two germline ends. The germline gives CDR1 SGHRS, CDR2 YFSETQ. CDR3 loop: CASSSGQSSYEQYF. CDR3 DNA: TGCGCCAGCAGCTCCGGGCAAAGCTCCTACGAGCAGTACTTC.

The chain carries TRBV6-5 and TRBJ1-1; D gene uncertain. The length of the CDR3 is 16 residues. The V end was cut by 3 bases, the J end by 4 bases, with 18 bases between. Per the germline V gene, CDR1 is MNHEY and CDR2 is SVGAGI. The CDR3 region is CASSYRSNGVGTEAFF. CDR3 sequence (DNA): TGTGCCAGCAGTTATCGTTCGAATGGGGTGGGCACTGAAGCTTTCTTT.

This chain joins TRBV20-1 and TRBJ2-7; D unresolved. Germline V gene lookup returns CDR1 DFQATT and CDR2 SNEGSKA (reference sequence). The V gene lost 3 bases and the J gene lost 1 base, with 7 bases spanning the gap. The CDR3 extends over 12 amino acids. DNA of the CDR3: TGCAGTGCTAGCTACACTTCCTACGAGCAGTACGTC. Its translation is CSASYTSYEQYV.

The chain links TRBV7-8 to TRBJ2-1, with TRBD2 matching 13 bases. This CDR3 has 15 residues. The J segment lost 8 bases and the V segment lost 5 bases, leaving 6 bases of the junction unmatched. The V gene's germline CDR1 is SGHVS and CDR2 FQNEAQ. Written as DNA, the CDR3 is TGTGCCAGCAGCGGTACTAGCGGGGGGGCCCATGAGCAGTTCTTC. This codes for CASSGTSGGAHEQFF.

J is TRBJ1-1 and V is TRBV7-9, with 8 positions matching TRBD1. The CDR3 loop spans 16 amino acids. The junction had 13 bases not matched to a gene; V was cut back by 6 bases and J by 4 bases. Looked up from germline, CDR1 is SEHNR and CDR2 is FQNEAQ (reference sequence). The CDR3 nucleotides read TGTGCCAGCAGTTTCTGGACAGGGATCGTGGCCACTGAAGCTTTCTTT. Amino acids: CASSFWTGIVATEAFF.

At least ten counts were recorded for this clonotype. This chain uses TRBV12-3 or TRBV12-4 with TRBJ1-1; TRBD1 aligns across 10 bases. The CDR3 spans 14 residues. Trimming removed 6 bases from V and 1 base from J; junction bases left unmatched: 2. CDR3 sequence: CASSRDRGNTEAFF. CDR3 nucleotides: TGTGCCAGCAGCAGGGACAGGGGGAACACTGAAGCTTTCTTT.

The CDR3 DNA reads TGTGCCAGCAGTGCATCCCCGGAGACCCAGTACTTC. It yields the protein CASSASPETQYF. The rearrangement uses TRBV6-2 or TRBV6-3 and TRBJ2-5; D ambiguous. Germline-derived CDR1 and CDR2 are MNHEY and SVGEGT. This CDR3 spans 12 amino acids. The V end lost 5 bases, the J end lost 5 bases, and 9 bases lay between the germline ends.

This clonotype was counted at least ten times. The chain recombines TRBV5-6 with TRBJ1-1; perhaps TRBD1 as D (5 bases). CDR3 length: 14 amino acids. The germline V gene has CDR1 SGHDT and CDR2 YYEEEE. Trimming cost V 0 bases and J 6 bases, with 12 bases left between them. CDR3 sequence (DNA): TGTGCCAGCAGCTTGGGGCAGGGCAAGGCTGAAGCTTTCTTT. It specifies CASSLGQGKAEAFF.

The CDR3 region has the DNA TGTGCCAGCAGTGAACACCACCCGGCCGGTGAAAAACTGTTTTTT. Translated, it gives CASSEHHPAGEKLFF. The chain links TRBV25-1 to TRBJ1-4; D is ambiguous. The germline V gene has CDR1 MGHDK and CDR2 SYGVNS. The CDR3 is 15 residues long. Deletions cut 2 bases from V and 7 bases from J, with 14 bases between.

The rearrangement uses TRBV29-1 and TRBJ2-3; maybe TRBD1 (5 bases). The germline CDR1 and CDR2 sequences are SQVTM and ANQGSEA. There are 14 residues in the CDR3. The V end lost 4 bases, the J end lost 5 bases, and 16 bases lay between the germline ends. The CDR3 loop reads CSVVVAGHGDTQYF. Here the CDR3 DNA reads TGCAGCGTTGTAGTGGCAGGGCATGGAGATACGCAGTATTTT.

The chain joins TRBV7-9 to TRBJ2-1; 7 bases are shared with TRBD2. The CDR3 is 13 residues long. CDR1 is SEHNR, CDR2 FQNEAQ, per germline (reference sequence). V trimming: 8 bases; J trimming: 6 bases; junction bases outside the gene matches: 7. This chain's CDR3 is CASRDPGGNEQFF. The CDR3, as DNA: TGTGCCAGCCGGGACCCGGGGGGCAATGAGCAGTTCTTC.

This clonotype was observed a handful of times. The chain couples TRBV9 to TRBJ2-2; perhaps TRBD2 as D (5 bases). The CDR3 contains 13 residues. Trimming took off 2 bases at V and 7 bases at J, with 9 bases between the two ends. The germline V gene has CDR1 SGDLS and CDR2 YYNGEE. CDR3 sequence reads: CASSVGVGGELFF. DNA for the CDR3: TGTGCCAGCAGCGTCGGGGTGGGCGGGGAGCTGTTTTTT.

The V gene is TRBV11-2, the J gene TRBJ1-1; D ambiguous. The CDR3 spans 15 residues. Deletions cut 1 base from V and 3 bases from J, with 12 bases between. Germline V CDR1 and CDR2: SGHAT, FQNNGV. The CDR3 loop reads CASSLVGQVDTEAFF. DNA for the CDR3: TGTGCCAGCAGCTTAGTGGGTCAGGTAGACACTGAAGCTTTCTTT.

V is TRBV18 and J is TRBJ1-5; a possible D gene is TRBD1 (5 bases). Looked up from germline, CDR1 is KGHSH and CDR2 is LQKENI. This CDR3 is 15 amino acids long. Trimming shortened V by 2 bases and J by 0 bases, and 8 bases separated the two germline ends. The CDR3 loop reads CASSPGGNSNQPQHF. For the CDR3, the DNA is TGTGCCAGCTCACCAGGGGGAAATAGCAATCAGCCCCAGCATTTT.

The V and J genes are TRBV9 and TRBJ1-1; TRBD1 is a possible D gene (5 bases). Per germline, CDR1 SGDLS and CDR2 YYNGEE. The CDR3 runs to 14 residues. Trimming left V 2 bases short and J 1 base short, with 9 bases between. For the CDR3, the DNA is TGTGCCAGCAGCGTGGCGGGGCCGAACACTGAAGCTTTCTTT. It encodes CASSVAGPNTEAFF.